The 7 T cell receptor beta chains reported below all come from one sample, sequenced in a study of T cells after yellow fever vaccination. Via MiXCR, TCRdb re-called the 5' RACE reads, giving one row per CDR3 protein. The sample records around 550,000 distinct CDR3 sequences, under 25% being singletons. The sample here was PBMCs, taken 15 days after the yellow fever booster vaccination. The receptors originated from a man aged 30-40 years who received the YFV17D yellow fever vaccine.

CDR3 loop: CASSEGSRRQGGSPLHF. In DNA, the CDR3 is TGTGCCAGCAGTGAAGGGTCTCGTCGGCAGGGAGGTTCACCCCTCCACTTT. J is TRBJ1-6 and V is TRBV2, with D perhaps matching TRBD1 (5 bases). Germline CDR1 and CDR2: SNHLY and FYNNEI. CDR3 size: 17 residues. Trimming removed 1 base from V and 9 bases from J, with 19 bases in between.

This clonotype was detected a few times. The chain combines TRBV25-1 with TRBJ1-1; D is possibly TRBD1 (5 bases). The ends were cut back, 5 bases at V and 0 bases at J, with 10 bases in the middle. This CDR3 is built from 14 residues. Germline CDR1 reads MGHDK; CDR2 reads SYGVNS. CDR3 amino acids: CASSKQALNTEAFF. The DNA of the CDR3 is TGTGCCAGCAGTAAACAGGCCTTGAACACTGAAGCTTTCTTT.

This chain joins TRBV20-1 and TRBJ2-1, with D possibly TRBD2 on 5 matching bases. CDR3 length: 15 residues. Germline assignment: CDR1 DFQATT and CDR2 SNEGSKA (reference sequence). V was cut by 0 bases and J by 8 bases, with 17 bases left in between. CDR3 region: CSARDGITISDEQFF. CDR3 DNA: TGCAGTGCTAGAGACGGGATTACCATATCGGATGAGCAGTTCTTC.

V and J are TRBV7-2 and TRBJ2-1, with TRBD2 identical over 15 bases. The CDR3 spans 17 residues. Trimming cost V 5 bases and J 4 bases; bases outside gene matches: 6. CDR1 is SGHTA and CDR2 is FQGNSA in the germline V gene. This CDR3 reads CASSARGTSGGYNEQFF. The DNA of the CDR3 is TGTGCCAGCAGCGCACGCGGGACTAGCGGGGGGTACAATGAGCAGTTCTTC.

The V call is TRBV20-1, the J call TRBJ2-7; the D gene is possibly TRBD2 (5 bases). The V gene lost 6 bases and the J gene lost 2 bases, with 11 bases spanning the gap. The CDR3 is 12 residues long. Germline V gene data show CDR1 as DFQATT and CDR2 as SNEGSKA (reference sequence). CDR3 loop: CSARADAYEQYF. CDR3 DNA sequence: TGCAGTGCCCGAGCGGACGCCTACGAGCAGTACTTC.

Only a few counts were recorded for this clonotype. V gene TRBV4-3 combines with J gene TRBJ2-7, with 8 bases that match TRBD1. The trim removed 0 bases at V and 7 bases at J, leaving 11 bases unmatched. This CDR3 is built from 16 residues. Germline V CDR1 and CDR2: LGHNA, YSLEER. Written as DNA, the CDR3 is TGCGCCAGCAGCCAAGATCCCCAGGGGGCAGTGTGGGAGCAGTACTTC. Encoded protein: CASSQDPQGAVWEQYF.

The CDR3 here is CASRPDSGNQPQHF. CDR3 DNA: TGTGCCAGCAGACCAGACAGTGGAAATCAGCCCCAGCATTTT. This chain uses TRBV5-5 with TRBJ1-5; maybe TRBD1 (5 bases). Trimming pared 5 bases from V and 4 bases from J, leaving 13 bases between. Germline-derived CDR1 and CDR2 are SGHKS and YYEKEE (reference sequence). The CDR3 is 14 amino acids.